The 8 T cell receptor beta chains given below trace back to one sample, sequenced in a study of blood T cell repertoires in COVID-19. Repertoires were generated with immunoSEQ multiplex PCR, while TCRdb's copy carries only in-frame clones and drops some. The sample shows under 350,000 clones, about 89% of them seen only once. Sequencing was carried out using peripheral blood. Receptors were obtained from a man aged 50-59 years with acute or convalescent COVID-19.

This clone appeared many times. This same CDR3 is encoded by further DNA sequences in the sample. The chain combines TRBV7-3 with TRBJ1-6; D not resolved. Germline V gene data show CDR1 as SGHTA and CDR2 as FQGTGA. The CDR3 consists of 13 residues. Trimming left V 5 bases short and J 7 bases short, with 9 bases between. CDR3 bases: TGTGCCAGCAGCCCGGGAGGAAATTCACCCCTCCACTTT. It specifies CASSPGGNSPLHF.

This chain uses TRBV5-4 with TRBJ1-2; D is unresolved. This CDR3 comprises 14 residues. Germline CDR1 SGHNT, CDR2 YYREEE (reference sequence). The V gene lost 2 bases and the J gene lost 0 bases, with 8 bases spanning the gap. The chain's CDR3 is CASSLEGPNYGYTF. CDR3 DNA sequence: TGTGCCAGCAGCTTAGAGGGTCCTAACTATGGCTACACCTTC. The whole variable domain, filled in from reference TRBV5-4 and TRBJ1-2, reads ETGVTQSPTHLIKTRGQQVTLRCSSQSGHNTVSWYQQALGQGPQFIFQYYREEENGRGNFPPRFSGLQFPNYSSELNVNALELDDSALYLCASSLEGPNYGYTFGSGTRLTVV.

The CDR3 DNA is TGTGCCAGTAGCGGCGGTTATTCTGAAGCTTTCTTT. Protein product: CASSGGYSEAFF. The chain uses TRBV19 and TRBJ1-1; D gene ambiguous. The V gene's germline CDR1 is LNHDA and CDR2 SQIVND (reference sequence). Between the trimmed V and J ends, which lost 6 bases and 6 bases, there was a span of 11 bases. The CDR3 runs to 12 residues.

This chain uses TRBV7-6 with TRBJ1-2; no definite D call. Trimming removed 1 base at V and 8 bases at J, with 17 bases between. The CDR3 is 15 residues long. Germline-derived CDR1 and CDR2 are SGHVS and FNYEAQ. CDR3 coding DNA: TGTGCCAGCAGCTTAGATCCGGGAAGATTAGACGGCTACACCTTC. Protein sequence: CASSLDPGRLDGYTF.

This chain connects TRBV5-1 to TRBJ2-1; D unresolved. The CDR3 sequence is 13 residues long. Trimming cost V 0 bases and J 2 bases, with 3 bases left between them. Looked up from germline, CDR1 is SGHRS and CDR2 is YFSETQ. Written as DNA, the CDR3 is TGCGCCAGCAGCTTGGATACCTACAATGAGCAGTTCTTC. This translates into CASSLDTYNEQFF.

The rearrangement joins TRBV4-1 to TRBJ1-6; tentatively, D is TRBD1 (5 bases). The germline CDR1 and CDR2 sequences are MGHRA and YSYEKL. V was clipped by 0 bases and J by 9 bases, with 15 bases between them. This CDR3 has 16 residues. In DNA, the CDR3 is TGCGCCAGCAGCCAAGATTTGCGGGGGTGGACTTCACCCCTCCACTTT. Protein product: CASSQDLRGWTSPLHF.

This rearrangement joins TRBV6-5 to TRBJ2-3; weak D call: TRBD2 (7 bases). The CDR3 has 16 amino acids. Trimming pared 3 bases from V and 2 bases from J, leaving 15 bases between. The V gene's germline CDR1 is MNHEY and CDR2 SVGAGI. In nucleotides, the CDR3 is TGTGCCAGCAGTTATAGGGCGGCGGGGGCCACAGATACGCAGTATTTT. Translating gives CASSYRAAGATDTQYF.

This chain connects TRBV13 to TRBJ2-1; possibly TRBD2 for D (5 bases). The CDR3 contains 14 residues. Trimming left V 2 bases short and J 4 bases short, with 9 bases between. Germline V CDR1 and CDR2: PRHDT, FYEKMQ (reference sequence). The CDR3 DNA reads TGTGCCAGCAGCTTACCTGAGCGGTACAATGAGCAGTTCTTC. Encoded protein: CASSLPERYNEQFF. Full variable domain (outside the CDR3, taken from reference TRBV13 and TRBJ2-1): AAGVIQSPRHLIKEKRETATLKCYPIPRHDTVYWYQQGPGQDPQFLISFYEKMQSDKGSIPDRFSAQQFSDYHSELNMSSLELGDSALYFCASSLPERYNEQFFGPGTRLTVL.